This TCR beta chain was sequenced during a study of T cells in narcolepsy (dated by TCRdb to 2016 to 2019). In terms of the full investigation: The study enrolled patients with narcolepsy type 1 or type 2 (NT1, NT2) together with healthy control donors. The study sought autoreactive T cells targeting hypocretin neuron self-antigens (hypocretin, TRIB2) in narcolepsy patients, using TCR Vbeta sequencing to track clonotypes in blood and CSF. Broader findings and caveats from the paper: Patients and controls had similar numbers of sequenced blood memory CD4+ clonotypes, with averages of roughly 39,000 in patients and some 36,000 in controls. Plots that compared CSF and blood CD4+ T cell clonotypes from the same patient highlighted HCRT-specific and TRIB2-specific autoreactive clonotypes. No sequences matching autoreactive T cell clones were present in some of the blood memory CD4+ repertoires from patients and controls. According to the report, autoreactive clonotypes were detected serially in the blood of the same patients and of different patients, but not in healthy controls.

A word on this clone: The clone's antigen remains unknown. It is likely a read error, because the conserved phenylalanine at the end of the CDR3 is missing.

Receptor libraries were prepared by the immunoSEQ multiplex PCR assay. The table was pulled from immuneACCESS by TCRdb, which kept in-frame rearrangements only. Such tables lose some clones; where checked, under half of the loss comes from unresolved V genes, and the rest has no known cause. Counted in this sample were over 40,000 clones; about 91% of them appeared once. The ten largest clones capture roughly 1.3% of the sample. For TCR Vbeta sequencing, memory CD4+ T cells were sorted ex vivo from the peripheral blood of both healthy controls and narcolepsy patients. Deletion took 6 bases off V and 3 bases off J, with a span of 17 bases between the germline ends. The germline V gene (reference sequence) yields SEHNR for CDR1 and FQNEAQ for CDR2. The CDR3 length equals 15 residues, ends included. CDR3 DNA is the only sequence kept; it has 45 bases, read in frame from the first base.

The chain was built from TRBV7-9 and TRBJ1-2, with a tentative D gene TRBD1 over 5 matching bases. The sample was CD45RA- memory CD4+ T cells from PBMCs. In light of the paper, this sample's cell subset or site label describes: memory T cells sorted ex vivo from peripheral blood. The sequence derives from a human donor with narcolepsy. The CDR3 reads CASSPGGGLDYGYTL. The nucleotide sequence is TGTGCCAGCAGTCCTGGGGGAGGCCTCGACTATGGCTACACCCTC.